This section outlines one T cell receptor (beta chain) sequence together with its context. The repertoire was sequenced with immunoSEQ multiplex PCR; TCRdb's copy has only in-frame clones and lacks some. The sample yields some 6,000 clones, approximately 64% seen once. Germline CDR1 and CDR2: MDHEN and SYDVKM. With 3 bases removed from V and 5 bases from J, the gap between germline ends came to 12 bases. The CDR3 contains 14 residues. Normal lung was taken at the farthest possible site, at least 3 cm from tumour. DNA was extracted from unsorted cell suspensions stored frozen. This entry belongs to a study of immune cell composition in non-small cell lung cancer.

The rearrangement uses TRBV28 and TRBJ2-3; D is ambiguous. This receptor was taken from a human donor with non-small cell lung cancer. The sample comprised non-adjacent lung tissue. The CDR3 sequence is CASSLLEYEDTQYF. Here the CDR3 DNA reads TGTGCCAGCAGTTTGTTAGAATATGAAGATACGCAGTATTTT.